The entry that follows covers one T cell receptor (beta chain) sequence. Its antigen is as yet unknown. This entry belongs to a study of shared clonotypes between healthy human individuals. Study-level information: The study drew on a couple of women and a few men aged 18 to 49 as donors. Study observations and caveats: Among the subsets, naive ones generally showed larger estimated richness than memory ones. Rarefaction showed sorted-subset sequencing was incomplete despite large depth. Generation probabilities were higher for clonotypes shared across all four sorted-subset donors than for unshared ones.

Sequenced by immunoSEQ multiplex PCR; TCRdb stores in-frame clones only, minus some. The sample lists some 2 million clones, around 96% occurring once. CD45RO-negative, CCR7-positively selected cells formed the naive CD8 fraction, excluding terminally differentiated effector memory CD45RA+ cells. Sequenced sample: naive CD8+ T cells sorted from blood. The sequence derives from a man aged 18-30 years in good health.

The CDR3 loop is CASLPLSTITSKQGNIQYF. For the CDR3, the DNA is TGCGCCAGTCTTCCTCTATCAACCATAACATCAAAACAGGGCAACATTCAGTACTTC. The gene calls are TRBV5-1 and TRBJ2-4; maybe TRBD1 (6 bases). Germline CDR1 is SGHRS and CDR2 is YFSETQ. CDR3 length equals 19 residues. Trimming shortened V by 8 bases and J by 7 bases, and 34 bases separated the two germline ends.